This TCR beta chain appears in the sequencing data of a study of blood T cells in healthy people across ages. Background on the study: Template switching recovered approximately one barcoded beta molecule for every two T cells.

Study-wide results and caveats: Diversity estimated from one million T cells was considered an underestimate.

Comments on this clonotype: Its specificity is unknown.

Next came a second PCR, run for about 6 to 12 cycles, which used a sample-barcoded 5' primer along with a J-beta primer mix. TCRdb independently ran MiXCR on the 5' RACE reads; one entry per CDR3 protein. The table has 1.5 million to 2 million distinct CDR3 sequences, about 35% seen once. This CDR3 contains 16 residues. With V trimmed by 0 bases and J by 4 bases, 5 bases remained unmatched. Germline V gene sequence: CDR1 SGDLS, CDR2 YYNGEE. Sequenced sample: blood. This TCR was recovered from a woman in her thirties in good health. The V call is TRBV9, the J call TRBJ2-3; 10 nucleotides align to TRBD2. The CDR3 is CASSVARGLAADTQYF. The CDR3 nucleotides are TGTGCCAGCAGCGTAGCTCGAGGACTAGCGGCAGATACGCAGTATTTT. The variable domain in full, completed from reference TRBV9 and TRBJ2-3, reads DSGVTQTPKHLITATGQRVTLRCSPRSGDLSVYWYQQSLDQGLQFLIQYYNGEERAKGNILERFSAQQFPDLHSELNLSSLELGDSALYFCASSVARGLAADTQYFGPGTRLTVL.